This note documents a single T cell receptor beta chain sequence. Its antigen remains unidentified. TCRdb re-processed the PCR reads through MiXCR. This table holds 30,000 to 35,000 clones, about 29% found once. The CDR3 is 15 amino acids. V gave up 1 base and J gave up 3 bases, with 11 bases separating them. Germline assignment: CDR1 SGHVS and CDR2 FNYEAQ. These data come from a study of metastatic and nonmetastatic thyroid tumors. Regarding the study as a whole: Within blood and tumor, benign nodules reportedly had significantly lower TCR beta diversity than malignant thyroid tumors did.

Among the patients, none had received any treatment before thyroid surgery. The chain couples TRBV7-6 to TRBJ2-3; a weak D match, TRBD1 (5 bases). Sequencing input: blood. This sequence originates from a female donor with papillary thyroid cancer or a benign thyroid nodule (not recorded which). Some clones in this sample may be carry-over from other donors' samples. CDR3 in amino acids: CASSLGQSRTDTQYF. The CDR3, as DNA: TGTGCCAGCAGCTTAGGACAGTCTAGGACAGATACGCAGTATTTT. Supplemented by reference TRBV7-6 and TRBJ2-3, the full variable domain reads GAGVSQSPRYKVTKRGQDVALRCDPISGHVSLYWYRQALGQGPEFLTYFNYEAQQDKSGLPNDRFSAERPEGSISTLTIQRTEQRDSAMYRCASSLGQSRTDTQYFGPGTRLTVL.